Sequencing of this T cell receptor beta chain was carried out in a study of T cells in Graves' hyperthyroidism and ophthalmopathy. Looking at the study overall: Once the initial diagnosis was made, peripheral blood was obtained before any treatment. Study results and limitations: The authors' 13 V-J model separated ophthalmopathy from stable hyperthyroidism.

Clinical symptoms, serum thyroxine, TRAb, thyroid ultrasound and orbital computed tomography informed diagnoses. This clonotype was recorded at least ten times. The antigen is undetermined. Amplification yielded TCR beta CDR3 regions, with RNA transcripts as the source. An initial round of RT-PCR targeting the TCR CDR3 relied on the HTBI primer set. TCRdb reprocessed the multiplex PCR reads with MiXCR, giving one entry per CDR3 protein. This sample has 750,000 to 900,000 distinct CDR3 sequences, with roughly 40% found just once. V shed 3 bases and J shed 6 bases, with 21 bases lying between them. Germline V gene lookup returns CDR1 SQVTM and CDR2 ANQGSEA. There are 15 residues in the CDR3.

Sequenced material: blood. The source of this sequence is a man aged 18 to 29 with Graves' hyperthyroidism. The rearrangement uses TRBV29-1 and TRBJ2-7; the D gene is possibly TRBD2 (5 bases). The CDR3 DNA follows: TGCAGCGTTGATACCTATATCGGAGGCCGGAGCGAGCAGTACTTC. The encoded protein is CSVDTYIGGRSEQYF.